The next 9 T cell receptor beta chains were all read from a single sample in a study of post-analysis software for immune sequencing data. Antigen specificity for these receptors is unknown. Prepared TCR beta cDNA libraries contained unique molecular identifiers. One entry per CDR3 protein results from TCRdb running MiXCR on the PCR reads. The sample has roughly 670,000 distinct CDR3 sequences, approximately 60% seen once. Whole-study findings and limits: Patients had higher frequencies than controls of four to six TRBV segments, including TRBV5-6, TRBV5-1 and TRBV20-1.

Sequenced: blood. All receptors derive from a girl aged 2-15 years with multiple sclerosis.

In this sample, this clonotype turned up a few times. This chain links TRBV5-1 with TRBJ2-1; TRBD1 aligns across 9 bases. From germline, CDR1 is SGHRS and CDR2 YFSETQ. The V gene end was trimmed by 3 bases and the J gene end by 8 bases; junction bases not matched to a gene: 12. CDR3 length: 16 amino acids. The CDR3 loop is CASSSLPGQGKDEQFF. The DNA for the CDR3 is TGCGCCAGCAGCTCCCTACCGGGACAGGGTAAGGATGAGCAGTTCTTC.

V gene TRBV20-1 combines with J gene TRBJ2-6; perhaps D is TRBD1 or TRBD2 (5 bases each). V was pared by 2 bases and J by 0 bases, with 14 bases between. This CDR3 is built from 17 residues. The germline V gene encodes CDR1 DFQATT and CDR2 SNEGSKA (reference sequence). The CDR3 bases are TGCAGTGCTAGATCCGGGACGGCCTTCTCTGGGGCCAACGTCCTGACTTTC. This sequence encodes CSARSGTAFSGANVLTF.

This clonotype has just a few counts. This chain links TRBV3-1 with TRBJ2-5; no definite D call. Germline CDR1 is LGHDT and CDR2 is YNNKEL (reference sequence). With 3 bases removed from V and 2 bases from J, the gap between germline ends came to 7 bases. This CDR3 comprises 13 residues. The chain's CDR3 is CASSQTPQETQYF. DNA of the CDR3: TGTGCCAGCAGCCAGACACCTCAAGAGACCCAGTACTTC.

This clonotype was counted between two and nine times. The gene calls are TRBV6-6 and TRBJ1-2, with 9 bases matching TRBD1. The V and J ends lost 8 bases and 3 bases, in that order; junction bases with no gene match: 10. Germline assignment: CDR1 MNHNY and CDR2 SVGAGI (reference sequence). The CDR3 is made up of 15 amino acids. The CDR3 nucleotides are TGTGCCAGCCACCCCGGGACAGGGCCCGACTATGGCTACACCTTC. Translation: CASHPGTGPDYGYTF.

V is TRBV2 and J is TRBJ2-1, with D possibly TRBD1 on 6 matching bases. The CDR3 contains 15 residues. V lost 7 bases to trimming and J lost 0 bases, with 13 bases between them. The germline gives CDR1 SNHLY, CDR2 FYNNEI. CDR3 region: CASKLDSSSYNEQFF. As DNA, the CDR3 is TGTGCCAGCAAACTGGACAGTAGCTCCTACAATGAGCAGTTCTTC.

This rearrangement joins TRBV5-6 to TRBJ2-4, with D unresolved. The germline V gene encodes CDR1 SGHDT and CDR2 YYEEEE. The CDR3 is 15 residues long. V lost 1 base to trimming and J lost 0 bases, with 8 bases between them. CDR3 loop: CASSLRVLAKNIQYF. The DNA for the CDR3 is TGTGCCAGCAGCTTGAGAGTTCTAGCCAAAAACATTCAGTACTTC.

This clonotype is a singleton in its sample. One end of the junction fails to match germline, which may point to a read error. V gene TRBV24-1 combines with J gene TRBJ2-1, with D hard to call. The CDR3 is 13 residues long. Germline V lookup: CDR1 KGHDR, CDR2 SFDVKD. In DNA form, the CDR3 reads TGTGCCACCAGTGATGGATTCTACAATGAGCCGTTCTTC. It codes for CATSDGFYNEPFF.

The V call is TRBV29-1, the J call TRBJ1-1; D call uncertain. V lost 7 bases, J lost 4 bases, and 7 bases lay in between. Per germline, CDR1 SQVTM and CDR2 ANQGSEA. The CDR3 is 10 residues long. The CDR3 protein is CSGTSTEAFF. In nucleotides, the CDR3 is TGCAGCGGGACGTCCACTGAAGCTTTCTTT. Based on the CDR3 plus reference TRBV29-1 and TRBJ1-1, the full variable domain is SAVISQKPSRDICQRGTSLTIQCQVDSQVTMMFWYRQQPGQSLTLIATANQGSEATYESGFVIDKFPISRPNLTFSTLTVSNMSPEDSSIYLCSGTSTEAFFGQGTRLTVV.

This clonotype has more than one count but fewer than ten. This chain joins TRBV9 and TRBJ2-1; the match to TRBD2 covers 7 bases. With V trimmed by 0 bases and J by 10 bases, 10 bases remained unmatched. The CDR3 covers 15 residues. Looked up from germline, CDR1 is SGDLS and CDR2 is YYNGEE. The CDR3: CASSVGWTRDGEQFF. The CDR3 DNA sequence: TGTGCCAGCAGCGTAGGTTGGACTAGGGATGGAGAGCAGTTCTTC.